Below, 27 T cell receptor beta chains from the same sample are listed, as sequenced in a study of cytomegalovirus exposure and HLA in healthy donors (dated by TCRdb to 2016 to 2017). Library preparation used the immunoSEQ multiplex PCR assay. A mixture of 60 forward primers for TCR Vbeta segments and 13 reverse primers for TCR Jbeta segments was used in the multiplex PCR. TCRdb took over this immuneACCESS table, retaining in-frame rearrangements with V and J assigned. Such tables are incomplete; in checked studies, under half of the missing clones stem from an unresolved V gene, and the remainder is unexplained. The sample table contains some 130,000 clones; only one count was recorded for 8.9% of them. The ten largest clonotypes hold roughly 7.2% of the sample. What was sequenced was PBMCs. The origin of the receptors is a woman aged 35 to 49 in good health and CMV-seropositive.

The chain is built from TRBV5-4 and TRBJ2-7; 10 bases fit TRBD2. Germline V CDR1 and CDR2: SGHNT, YYREEE (reference sequence). CDR3 length: 17 residues. V gave up 2 bases and J gave up 0 bases; unmatched junction bases: 8. The CDR3 protein is CASSFLSGGGYSYEQYF. The CDR3 coding sequence is TGTGCCAGCAGCTTCTTGAGCGGGGGGGGCTACTCCTACGAGCAGTACTTC.

The gene calls are TRBV9 and TRBJ2-7; tentatively, D is TRBD1 (6 bases). Trimming pared 4 bases from V and 7 bases from J, leaving 24 bases between. CDR1 is SGDLS, CDR2 YYNGEE, per germline. The CDR3 is 16 residues long. The CDR3 reads CASSPSGDKAHWEQYF. In nucleotides, the CDR3 is TGTGCCAGCAGCCCGTCCGGGGACAAGGCCCACTGGGAGCAGTACTTC.

The chain is built from TRBV15 and TRBJ1-5; TRBD1 aligns across 8 bases. This CDR3 is 17 amino acids long. Per germline, CDR1 LNHNV and CDR2 YYDKDF (reference sequence). Unmatched junction bases numbered 5, after V lost 1 base and J lost 0 bases. The CDR3 loop is CATSRATGALSNQPQHF. The DNA of the CDR3 is TGTGCCACCAGCAGAGCGACAGGGGCCCTTAGCAATCAGCCCCAGCATTTT.

The chain is built from TRBV6-1 and TRBJ2-7; tentatively, D is TRBD1 (5 bases). In germline, CDR1 is MNHNS, CDR2 SASEGT. The germline V and J ends were trimmed by 2 bases and 6 bases, with 14 bases remaining between them. There are 14 residues in the CDR3. CDR3 sequence (DNA): TGTGCCAGCAGTGAAAGGACATTTGCCAGCGAGCAGTACTTC. Translating gives CASSERTFASEQYF.

This chain joins TRBV11-3 and TRBJ1-2; 11 bases align to TRBD1. The CDR3 totals 14 residues. Germline V gene sequence: CDR1 SGHNT, CDR2 YENEEA. J gave up 7 bases and V 5 bases, and 6 bases lay outside the gene matches. CDR3 bases: TGTGCCAGCAGCACCCGGACAGGGGGCCTTGGCTACACCTTC. This gives the protein CASSTRTGGLGYTF.

This clone was counted a few times. The genes are TRBV7-2 and TRBJ2-1, with 9 bases aligning to TRBD2. Per the germline V gene, CDR1 is SGHTA and CDR2 is FQGNSA. Trimming cost V 2 bases and J 4 bases; bases outside gene matches: 9. This CDR3 region has 17 residues. CDR3 in DNA: TGTGCCAGCAGCTTACCCACGTTTAGCGGGAGATACAATGAGCAGTTCTTC. Protein sequence: CASSLPTFSGRYNEQFF.

This clone has a handful of counts. The chain employs TRBV5-1 and TRBJ1-3; no firm D call. Germline assignment: CDR1 SGHRS and CDR2 YFSETQ. Trimming shortened V by 2 bases and J by 3 bases, and 15 bases separated the two germline ends. This CDR3 comprises 16 residues. CDR3 sequence reads: CASSLTRTDDGNTIYF. The CDR3 DNA is TGCGCCAGCAGCTTAACCCGGACTGACGATGGAAACACCATATATTTT.

For this clone: The sample has other DNA sequences that encode this CDR3 too. The rearrangement joins TRBV7-6 to TRBJ1-1; TRBD1 aligns across 7 bases. Trimming took 5 bases from V and 1 from J; bases not matched to a gene: 4. This CDR3 contains 14 residues. CDR1 SGHVS and CDR2 FNYEAQ come from the germline V gene. In DNA, the CDR3 is TGTGCCAGCAGCGCTTACAGGGGGAACACTGAAGCTTTCTTT. It is translated as CASSAYRGNTEAFF. Complete variable domain (other parts from reference TRBV7-6 and TRBJ1-1): GAGVSQSPRYKVTKRGQDVALRCDPISGHVSLYWYRQALGQGPEFLTYFNYEAQQDKSGLPNDRFSAERPEGSISTLTIQRTEQRDSAMYRCASSAYRGNTEAFFGQGTRLTVV.

As DNA, the CDR3 is TGTGCCAGCAGCTACGACAGGGGAATCTATGGCTACACCTTC. This translates into CASSYDRGIYGYTF. The chain joins TRBV28 to TRBJ1-2, with 8 positions matching TRBD1. This CDR3 region has 14 residues. V lost 6 bases, J lost 4 bases, and 7 bases stayed unmatched. Germline values: CDR1 MDHEN, CDR2 SYDVKM.

In its sample, this clone was seen once. The gene calls are TRBV7-9 and TRBJ2-1; D might be TRBD1 (6 bases). V lost 3 bases and J lost 0, with 18 bases in between. This CDR3 spans 18 amino acids. The germline CDR1 and CDR2 sequences are SEHNR and FQNEAQ (reference sequence). DNA for the CDR3: TGTGCCAGCAGCTTGGAGACAGGCCCGTCCTACTCCTACAATGAGCAGTTCTTC. Its translation: CASSLETGPSYSYNEQFF.

This clone has just a few counts. The V call is TRBV5-4, the J call TRBJ2-2; 9 bases map to TRBD1. J lost 8 bases, V lost 0 bases, and 8 bases had no gene match. Germline V lookup: CDR1 SGHNT, CDR2 YYREEE (reference sequence). The CDR3 spans 16 residues. Written as DNA, the CDR3 is TGTGCCAGCAGCTTGGGTCGGACAGGGGAAATGGGGGAGCTGTTTTTT. Amino acids: CASSLGRTGEMGELFF.

This clone appeared a few times. The chain couples TRBV7-3 to TRBJ2-2; 9 nucleotides match TRBD1. Looked up from germline, CDR1 is SGHTA and CDR2 is FQGTGA. The CDR3 extends over 17 amino acids. The J segment lost 6 bases and the V segment lost 4 bases, leaving 12 bases of the junction unmatched. CDR3 in DNA: TGTGCCAGCAGCTCAAAGCCGGGACAGGGATACGCCGGGGAGCTGTTTTTT. The encoded protein is CASSSKPGQGYAGELFF. Looking up the rest from reference TRBV7-3 and TRBJ2-2 gives the full variable domain: GAGVSQTPSNKVTEKGKYVELRCDPISGHTALYWYRQSLGQGPEFLIYFQGTGAADDSGLPNDRFFAVRPEGSVSTLKIQRTERGDSAVYLCASSSKPGQGYAGELFFGEGSRLTVL.

V is TRBV18 and J is TRBJ2-5, with TRBD2 matching over 9 bases. The CDR3 totals 18 residues. V lost 2 bases to trimming and J lost 5 bases; unmatched junction nucleotides: 15. Per germline, CDR1 KGHSH and CDR2 LQKENI. The CDR3 region is CASSPWRGGAGMEETQYF. The CDR3 nucleotides are TGTGCCAGCTCACCATGGCGGGGGGGCGCAGGAATGGAGGAGACCCAGTACTTC.

The genes are TRBV2 and TRBJ1-3; 10 bases match TRBD1. The V gene's germline CDR1 is SNHLY and CDR2 FYNNEI. The CDR3 spans 18 residues. Trimming cost V 7 bases and J 0 bases; bases outside gene matches: 12. CDR3 DNA: TGTGCCAGCACCAAAGGGACAGGGGCCCGTGGCTCTGGAAACACCATATATTTT. Translated, it gives CASTKGTGARGSGNTIYF.

This chain joins TRBV5-5 and TRBJ2-1, with 8 bases lining up with TRBD1. Germline values: CDR1 SGHKS, CDR2 YYEKEE (reference sequence). The CDR3 sequence is 13 residues long. J gave up 10 bases and V 1 base, and 4 bases lay outside the gene matches. The CDR3 coding sequence is TGTGCCAGCAGCTTGTGGGGGGACAGGGAGCAGTTCTTC. It specifies CASSLWGDREQFF. The full variable domain, completed using reference TRBV5-5 and TRBJ2-1, is DAGVTQSPTHLIKTRGQQVTLRCSPISGHKSVSWYQQVLGQGPQFIFQYYEKEERGRGNFPDRFSARQFPNYSSELNVNALLLGDSALYLCASSLWGDREQFFGPGTRLTVL.

This clone has just a few counts. The chain uses TRBV6-6 and TRBJ1-1; perhaps TRBD1 as D (5 bases). Germline values: CDR1 MNHNY, CDR2 SVGAGI (reference sequence). This CDR3 spans 14 amino acids. The V end lost 5 bases, the J end lost 3 bases, and 13 bases lay between the germline ends. The CDR3 DNA sequence: TGTGCCAGCAGTCCGACGGACACCTACACTGAAGCTTTCTTT. Its translation: CASSPTDTYTEAFF.

The rearrangement joins TRBV19 to TRBJ1-4; no clear D. Germline lookup yields CDR1 LNHDA and CDR2 SQIVND (reference sequence). V lost 6 bases and J lost 1, with 12 bases in between. The CDR3 loop spans 15 amino acids. The CDR3 DNA follows: TGTGCCAGTAGCGCCACCAGCGAAACTAATGAAAAACTGTTTTTT. Encoded protein: CASSATSETNEKLFF.

There are a few counts of this clone. The genes are TRBV6-4 and TRBJ2-7; TRBD2 agrees at 7 bases. This CDR3 comprises 15 residues. The germline V gene encodes CDR1 MRHNA and CDR2 SNTAGT. V lost 0 bases to trimming and J lost 5 bases; unmatched junction nucleotides: 7. CDR3 bases: TGTGCCAGCAGTGACTCTAAGGGAGGGCCCCACGAGCAGTACTTC. It translates to CASSDSKGGPHEQYF.

There are a few counts of this clone. The chain recombines TRBV6-6 with TRBJ2-1, with D maybe TRBD2 (6 bases). Trimming stripped 8 bases from V and 0 bases from J, with 17 bases between. CDR1 and CDR2 from the germline V gene are MNHNY and SVGAGI (reference sequence). This CDR3 has 16 amino acids. The CDR3 loop reads CASWASGDFSYNEQFF. In DNA, the CDR3 is TGTGCCAGCTGGGCCTCGGGGGACTTCTCCTACAATGAGCAGTTCTTC.

This chain uses TRBV2 with TRBJ2-7; D perhaps matches TRBD1 (5 bases). The CDR3 is 15 residues long. The germline V and J ends were trimmed by 2 bases and 4 bases, with 15 bases remaining between them. Germline CDR1 and CDR2: SNHLY and FYNNEI. In DNA, the CDR3 is TGTGCCAGCAGTGAAATGATTGTAGGACAATACGAGCAGTACTTC. Protein sequence: CASSEMIVGQYEQYF.

V is TRBV6-1 and J is TRBJ2-3, with TRBD2 matching 9 bases. The CDR3 extends over 15 amino acids. Germline V gene lookup returns CDR1 MNHNS and CDR2 SASEGT. V was pared by 4 bases and J by 5 bases, with 7 bases of the junction left unmatched. The CDR3 region is CASSVGGGELDTQYF. DNA of the CDR3: TGTGCCAGCAGTGTCGGCGGGGGGGAATTAGATACGCAGTATTTT.

The table lists this clone with a few counts. The chain combines TRBV7-2 with TRBJ2-5; 9 bases fit TRBD2. Germline CDR1 is SGHTA and CDR2 is FQGNSA. This CDR3 has 15 residues. After removal of 6 bases from V and 4 bases from J, the junction contained 9 bases not matched to a gene. The CDR3 region has the DNA TGTGCCAGCAGTTTCGAGCGGGGGGTTGTAGAGACCCAGTACTTC. The encoded protein is CASSFERGVVETQYF.

This clone came up a few times. The chain links TRBV6-1 to TRBJ2-7; 10 bases are a match to TRBD1. This CDR3 region has 16 residues. Germline-derived CDR1 and CDR2 are MNHNS and SASEGT. V lost 1 base and J lost 4; bases outside the gene matches: 7. The CDR3 region has the DNA TGTGCCAGCAGTGAAGGGCCCTGGGACAGGGGATACGAGCAGTACTTC. Translated: CASSEGPWDRGYEQYF.

This clone was seen only a few times. This rearrangement joins TRBV4-3 to TRBJ2-6; D uncertain. Germline V gene sequence: CDR1 LGHNA, CDR2 YSLEER. This CDR3 is 15 amino acids long. Trimming took 0 bases from V and 4 from J, leaving 7 bases between them. CDR3 nucleotide sequence: TGCGCCAGCAGCCAAGATCTCGGGGGGGCCAACGTCCTGACTTTC. This encodes CASSQDLGGANVLTF.

This clone was picked up a small number of times. The chain links TRBV27 to TRBJ1-2, with a weak D call TRBD1 (5 bases). The germline V gene has CDR1 MNHEY and CDR2 SMNVEV (reference sequence). With 1 base removed from V and 5 bases from J, the gap between germline ends came to 14 bases. The CDR3 loop spans 15 amino acids. The CDR3 loop reads CASSLYPGGGYGYTF. As DNA, the CDR3 is TGTGCCAGCAGTTTATATCCAGGCGGGGGGTATGGCTACACCTTC.

V is TRBV5-8 and J is TRBJ1-2, with D uncertain. The germline CDR1 and CDR2 sequences are SGHTS and YDEGEE. The CDR3 consists of 14 residues. The V and J ends lost 4 bases and 1 base respectively, with 11 bases between them. The CDR3 bases are TGTGCCAGCAGCCGGGGAGACGGTAACTATGGCTACACCTTC. It is translated as CASSRGDGNYGYTF.

The DNA for the CDR3 is TGTGCCAGCAGTGAGCGGGCAGCCACCTACGAGCAGTACTTC. Amino acid sequence: CASSERAATYEQYF. This chain links TRBV6-1 with TRBJ2-7, with D possibly TRBD2 on 5 matching bases. V gave up 3 bases and J gave up 2 bases, with 11 bases separating them. Germline CDR1 and CDR2: MNHNS and SASEGT. There are 14 residues in the CDR3.